A single sample is the source of the 2 T cell receptor beta chains below, sequenced in a study of T cell changes during pregnancy in multiple sclerosis. Profiling relied on immunoSEQ multiplex PCR, and the TCRdb table lists in-frame clones only, not all of them. Of some 10,000 clones listed, 75% to 85% are singletons. The sequencing used CD8+ T cells from peripheral blood mononuclear cells, collected in the third trimester of pregnancy. All receptors come from a female donor in good health, enrolled as a control in a pregnancy study.

The chain links TRBV9 to TRBJ1-2; D is possibly TRBD1 (5 bases). The CDR3 spans 15 residues. The germline V gene has CDR1 SGDLS and CDR2 YYNGEE. Trimming pared 3 bases from V and 2 bases from J, leaving 14 bases between. The CDR3, as DNA: TGTGCCAGCAGCGGAACGACAGTAGGAAACTATGGCTACACCTTC. Its protein product is CASSGTTVGNYGYTF.

The chain has TRBV27 and TRBJ2-5; TRBD1 matches 7 bases. In germline, CDR1 is MNHEY, CDR2 SMNVEV (reference sequence). The CDR3 loop spans 15 amino acids. J gave up 1 base and V 5 bases, and 7 bases lay outside the gene matches. CDR3 DNA sequence: TGTGCCAGCAGTCCGGACAGGCGTTTCCAAGAGACCCAGTACTTC. It codes for CASSPDRRFQETQYF.